This paragraph reports one T cell receptor beta chain. Antigen specificity is unknown. This sample was taken from a study of lung T cells in sarcoidosis with Löfgren's syndrome. Study at large: Löfgren's syndrome patients were the main repertoire analysis focus. Study findings and constraints: Shared TRAV12-1 and TRBV2 CDR3 motifs were reported across several patients. Versus controls, Löfgren's syndrome patients reportedly showed TRAV12-1 and TRBV2 as most expanded. TRAV12-1 preferentially paired with TRBV2, with homologous CDR3s.

The CDR3 has 12 residues. The V segment lost 4 bases and the J segment 6 bases; nucleotides outside the gene matches: 2. From the reads, TCRdb called clonotypes with MiXCR, one entry per CDR3 protein. Of 50,000 to 65,000 distinct CDR3 sequences in the sample, less than 25% were seen once. The sequence was collected from a human donor with sarcoidosis (Löfgren's syndrome or another form), or a control subject (not recorded which). Sequencing used CD4+ T cells from PBMCs. The chain recombines TRBV12-3 or TRBV12-4 with TRBJ1-1, with TRBD1 matching 7 bases. CDR3 loop: CASSSGGAEAFF. The CDR3 DNA is TGTGCCAGCAGTTCAGGGGGGGCTGAAGCTTTCTTT.